The clone carrying this T cell receptor beta chain was recorded at least ten times. One entry per CDR3 protein, called by TCRdb with MiXCR from the 5' RACE reads. Among roughly 58,000 distinct CDR3 sequences listed, less than 25% were seen once. The sorted Tregs were CD4+CD25+CD127-/low cells. The sequence derives from a female donor with breast cancer. The sequenced sample was tumor-infiltrating Tregs sorted from the breast tumor.

Here the CDR3 reads CSARDGRPTQYF. The DNA for the CDR3 is TGCAGTGCTAGAGACGGGAGGCCGACCCAGTACTTC. The rearrangement joins TRBV20-1 to TRBJ2-5; 7 nucleotides agree with TRBD2. The length of the CDR3 is 12 residues. Trimming at V came to 0 bases and at J to 7 bases, leaving 2 bases not matched to a gene. Per germline, CDR1 DFQATT and CDR2 SNEGSKA (reference sequence).